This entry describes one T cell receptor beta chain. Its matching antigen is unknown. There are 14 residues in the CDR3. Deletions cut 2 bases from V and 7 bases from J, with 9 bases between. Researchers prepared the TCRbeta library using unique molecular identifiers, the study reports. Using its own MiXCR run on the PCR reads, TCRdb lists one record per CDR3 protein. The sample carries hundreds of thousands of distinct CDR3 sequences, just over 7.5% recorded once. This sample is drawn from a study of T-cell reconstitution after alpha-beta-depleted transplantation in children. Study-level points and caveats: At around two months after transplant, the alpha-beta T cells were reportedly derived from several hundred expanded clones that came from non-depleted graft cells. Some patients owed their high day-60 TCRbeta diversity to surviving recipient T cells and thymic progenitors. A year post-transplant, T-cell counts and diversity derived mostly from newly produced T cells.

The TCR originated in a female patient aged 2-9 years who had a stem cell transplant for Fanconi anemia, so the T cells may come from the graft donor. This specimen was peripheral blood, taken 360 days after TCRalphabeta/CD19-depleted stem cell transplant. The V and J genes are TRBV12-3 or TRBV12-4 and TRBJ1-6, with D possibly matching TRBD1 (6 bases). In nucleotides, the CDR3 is TGTGCCAGCAGTTTATGGGGGCAGAATTCACCCCTCCACTTT. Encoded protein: CASSLWGQNSPLHF.